The 8 T cell receptor beta chains listed next were all sequenced from one sample in a study of cytomegalovirus exposure and HLA in healthy donors. Primers included in the PCR were 60 Vbeta and 13 Jbeta primers. The repertoire was sequenced with immunoSEQ multiplex PCR; TCRdb's copy has only in-frame clones and lacks some. Its table lists about 150,000 clones. What was sequenced was PBMCs. All receptors come from a woman aged 50 to 60 in good health and CMV-seronegative.

V is TRBV19 and J is TRBJ2-5, with 13 bases fitting TRBD2. Germline CDR1 and CDR2: LNHDA and SQIVND (reference sequence). The V gene end was trimmed by 8 bases and the J gene end by 1 base; junction bases not matched to a gene: 1. The CDR3 totals 14 residues. The CDR3 region has the DNA TGTGCCAGTCGACTAGCGGGGGGCCAAGAGACCCAGTACTTC. As protein: CASRLAGGQETQYF.

V is TRBV10-3 and J is TRBJ1-1; 9 nucleotides line up with TRBD1. Germline V gene data show CDR1 as ENHRY and CDR2 as SYGVKD. This CDR3 is 14 amino acids long. V gave up 6 bases and J gave up 1 base; unmatched junction bases: 3. CDR3 sequence reads: CAISRQGENTEAFF. For the CDR3, the DNA is TGTGCCATCAGCCGACAGGGGGAGAACACTGAAGCTTTCTTT.

This chain joins TRBV5-1 and TRBJ2-2; TRBD2 aligns across 10 bases. Germline lookup yields CDR1 SGHRS and CDR2 YFSETQ. The CDR3 runs to 14 residues. V lost 5 bases to trimming and J lost 6 bases; unmatched junction nucleotides: 4. The CDR3 nucleotides read TGCGCCAGCAGGCTAGCGGGAGTAGCCGGGGAGCTGTTTTTT. Translated, it gives CASRLAGVAGELFF.

The chain couples TRBV7-8 to TRBJ2-3; maybe TRBD2 (6 bases). Germline V gene sequence: CDR1 SGHVS, CDR2 FQNEAQ. The CDR3 spans 17 residues. The ends were cut back, 2 bases at V and 2 bases at J, with 17 bases in the middle. The CDR3 DNA reads as TGTGCCAGCAGCTTATTACTCTGGGGGGTCGCCACAGATACGCAGTATTTT. Encoded protein: CASSLLLWGVATDTQYF.

J is TRBJ2-1 and V is TRBV28, with 15 bases aligning to TRBD2. Per the germline V gene, CDR1 is MDHEN and CDR2 is SYDVKM. V was pared by 6 bases and J by 6 bases, with 15 bases of the junction left unmatched. CDR3 length: 19 residues. This chain's CDR3 is CASSPGTSGRFVGFNEQFF. CDR3 nucleotides: TGTGCCAGCAGCCCCGGGACTAGCGGGAGGTTCGTTGGGTTCAATGAGCAGTTCTTC.

The rearrangement uses TRBV27 and TRBJ1-3, with 7 nucleotides matching TRBD1. Trimming took 6 bases from V and 8 from J; bases not matched to a gene: 13. This CDR3 is 15 amino acids long. Germline V lookup: CDR1 MNHEY, CDR2 SMNVEV (reference sequence). As DNA, the CDR3 is TGTGCCAGCAGGATTGGGGCAGGGGGTGGGGACACCATATATTTT. Encoded protein: CASRIGAGGGDTIYF.

A note on this clone: The junction departs from the called germline gene at one end, perhaps through a read error. The V and J genes are TRBV19 and TRBJ1-5; TRBD1 matches at 10 bases. The CDR3 spans 11 residues. The V gene's germline CDR1 is LNHDA and CDR2 SQIVND (reference sequence). CDR3 sequence: CASNDRGRWNF. The CDR3 DNA follows: TGTGCCAGTAACGACAGGGGGCGATGGAATTTT. The full variable domain, completed using reference TRBV19 and TRBJ1-5, is DGGITQSPKYLFRKEGQNVTLSCEQNLNHDAMYWYRQDPGQGLRLIYYSQIVNDFQKGDIAEGYSVSREKKESFPLTVTSAQKNPTAFYLCASNDRGRWNFGDGTRLSIL.

V gene TRBV5-6 combines with J gene TRBJ1-1, with D tentatively TRBD1 (5 bases). V was shortened by 4 bases and J by 11 bases, with 18 bases between the two germline ends. The germline CDR1 and CDR2 sequences are SGHDT and YYEEEE. CDR3 length: 13 amino acids. The CDR3 region is CASSPRGAGLAFF. In DNA form, the CDR3 reads TGTGCCAGCAGCCCCCGCGGGGCCGGTTTGGCTTTCTTT.